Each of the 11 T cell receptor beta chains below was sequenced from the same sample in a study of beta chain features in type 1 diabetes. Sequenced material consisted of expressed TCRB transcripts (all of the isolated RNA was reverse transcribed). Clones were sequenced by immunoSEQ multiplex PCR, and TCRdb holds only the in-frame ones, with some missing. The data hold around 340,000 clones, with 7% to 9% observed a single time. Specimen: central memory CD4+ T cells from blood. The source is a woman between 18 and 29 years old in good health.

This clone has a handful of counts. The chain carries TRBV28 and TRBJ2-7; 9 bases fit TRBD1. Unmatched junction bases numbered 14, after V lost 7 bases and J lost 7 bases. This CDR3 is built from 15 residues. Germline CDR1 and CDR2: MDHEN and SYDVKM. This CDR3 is CASKRTGVNWWEQYF. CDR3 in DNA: TGTGCCAGCAAAAGGACAGGGGTTAATTGGTGGGAGCAGTACTTC.

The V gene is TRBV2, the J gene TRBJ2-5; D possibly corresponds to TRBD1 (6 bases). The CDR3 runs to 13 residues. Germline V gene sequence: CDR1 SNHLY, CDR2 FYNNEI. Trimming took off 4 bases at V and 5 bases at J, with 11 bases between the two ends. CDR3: CASSAWGLETQYF. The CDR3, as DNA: TGTGCCAGCAGTGCGTGGGGGCTGGAGACCCAGTACTTC.

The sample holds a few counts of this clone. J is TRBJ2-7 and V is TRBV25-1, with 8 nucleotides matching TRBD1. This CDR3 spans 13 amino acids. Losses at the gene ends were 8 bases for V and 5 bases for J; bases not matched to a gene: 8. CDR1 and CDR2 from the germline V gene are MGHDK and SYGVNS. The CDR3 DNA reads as TGTGCCAGCTCGCAGGGGGCGCGAAACGAGCAGTACTTC. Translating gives CASSQGARNEQYF.

The CDR3 nucleotides are TGTGCCAGCAGCTCCGGACAGGGCTATGGAAACACCATATATTTT. Protein product: CASSSGQGYGNTIYF. This rearrangement joins TRBV13 to TRBJ1-3; 8 bases fit TRBD1. CDR1 PRHDT and CDR2 FYEKMQ come from the germline V gene (reference sequence). The CDR3 is 15 residues long. V lost 4 bases and J lost 3; bases outside the gene matches: 5.

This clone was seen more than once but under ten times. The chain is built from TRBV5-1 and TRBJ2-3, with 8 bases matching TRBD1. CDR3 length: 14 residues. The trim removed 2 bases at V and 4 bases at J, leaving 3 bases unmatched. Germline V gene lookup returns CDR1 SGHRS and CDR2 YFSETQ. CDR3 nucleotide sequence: TGCGCCAGCAGCTTCGGACAGGGTGCAGATACGCAGTATTTT. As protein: CASSFGQGADTQYF.

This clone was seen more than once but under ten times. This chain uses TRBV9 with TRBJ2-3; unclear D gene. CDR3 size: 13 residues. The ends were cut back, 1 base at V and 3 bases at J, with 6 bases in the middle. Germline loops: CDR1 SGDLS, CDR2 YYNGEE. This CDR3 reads CASSVWATDTQYF. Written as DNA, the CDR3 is TGTGCCAGCAGCGTATGGGCAACAGATACGCAGTATTTT.

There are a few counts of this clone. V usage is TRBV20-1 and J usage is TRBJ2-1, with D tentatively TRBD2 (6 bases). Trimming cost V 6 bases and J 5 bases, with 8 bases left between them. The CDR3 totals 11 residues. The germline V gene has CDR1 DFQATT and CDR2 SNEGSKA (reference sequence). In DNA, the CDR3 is TGCAGTGCAGGGAGGAACAATGAGCAGTTCTTC. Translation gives CSAGRNNEQFF.

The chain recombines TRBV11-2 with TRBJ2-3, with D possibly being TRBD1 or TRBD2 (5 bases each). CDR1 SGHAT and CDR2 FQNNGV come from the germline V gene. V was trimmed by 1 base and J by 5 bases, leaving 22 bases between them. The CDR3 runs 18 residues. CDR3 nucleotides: TGTGCCAGCAGCTTAGTCATCCCTAGCTCCACAAGGGGAGATACGCAGTATTTT. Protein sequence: CASSLVIPSSTRGDTQYF. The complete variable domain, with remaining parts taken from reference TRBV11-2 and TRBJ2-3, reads EAGVAQSPRYKIIEKRQSVAFWCNPISGHATLYWYQQILGQGPKLLIQFQNNGVVDDSQLPKDRFSAERLKGVDSTLKIQPAKLEDSAVYLCASSLVIPSSTRGDTQYFGPGTRLTVL.

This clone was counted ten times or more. The CDR3 DNA reads TGTGCCAGCGGAGGACAGGGTAGCTACGAGCAGTACTTC. It codes for CASGGQGSYEQYF. J is TRBJ2-7 and V is TRBV2; 8 nucleotides line up with TRBD1. After removal of 8 bases from V and 3 bases from J, the junction contained 6 bases not matched to a gene. The CDR3 covers 13 residues. Germline V gene lookup returns CDR1 SNHLY and CDR2 FYNNEI.

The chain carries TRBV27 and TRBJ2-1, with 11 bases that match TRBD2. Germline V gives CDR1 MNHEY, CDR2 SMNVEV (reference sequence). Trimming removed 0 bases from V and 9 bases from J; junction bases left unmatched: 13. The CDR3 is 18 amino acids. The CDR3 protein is CASSLSGDRLAGYREQFF. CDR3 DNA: TGTGCCAGCAGTTTATCGGGGGATCGACTAGCGGGATACCGTGAGCAGTTCTTC.

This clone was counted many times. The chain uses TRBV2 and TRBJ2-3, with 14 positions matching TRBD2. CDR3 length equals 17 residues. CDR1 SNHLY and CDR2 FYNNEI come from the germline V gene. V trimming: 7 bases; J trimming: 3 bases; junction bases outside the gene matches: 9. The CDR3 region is CASNKGLAGAWTDTQYF. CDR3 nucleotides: TGTGCCAGCAACAAGGGACTAGCGGGAGCTTGGACAGATACGCAGTATTTT. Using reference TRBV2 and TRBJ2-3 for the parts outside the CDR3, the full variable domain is EPEVTQTPSHQVTQMGQEVILRCVPISNHLYFYWYRQILGQKVEFLVSFYNNEISEKSEIFDDQFSVERPDGSNFTLKIRSTKLEDSAMYFCASNKGLAGAWTDTQYFGPGTRLTVL.